These 5 T cell receptor beta chains were all obtained from the same sample, sequenced in a study of cytomegalovirus exposure and HLA in healthy donors (dated by TCRdb to 2015 to 2018). The library relied on the immunoSEQ multiplex PCR assay. TCRdb mirrors the immuneACCESS table, restricted to in-frame sequences. Some clones are absent from its copies; in checked studies, under half trace to an unresolved V gene, and the reason for the others is unknown. The sample data list about 73,000 clones, and over 90% of these were observed just once. Approximately 0.93% of the sample comes from the top ten. Sequencing was carried out using PBMCs. Source of these receptors: a woman aged 18-35 years in good health and CMV-seronegative.

V gene TRBV11-3 combines with J gene TRBJ1-3; 8 bases line up with TRBD1. V dropped 4 bases and J dropped 9; count of bases not matched to a gene: 17. The germline V gene encodes CDR1 SGHNT and CDR2 YENEEA. CDR3 length equals 17 residues. The CDR3 spells CASSSELAHRDRCTIYF. The CDR3 DNA is TGTGCCAGCAGCTCGGAACTAGCGCACAGGGACAGGTGCACCATATATTTT.

V and J are TRBV27 and TRBJ2-2; 12 bases are a match to TRBD2. Germline lookup yields CDR1 MNHEY and CDR2 SMNVEV (reference sequence). The CDR3 consists of 13 residues. V dropped 10 bases and J dropped 8; count of bases not matched to a gene: 5. The CDR3: CAIPSGGAGELFF. CDR3 DNA sequence: TGTGCCATCCCTAGCGGGGGGGCTGGGGAGCTGTTTTTT.

The V gene is TRBV9, the J gene TRBJ1-2, with 9 bases matching TRBD1. This CDR3 spans 15 amino acids. The V and J ends lost 3 bases and 5 bases, in that order; junction bases with no gene match: 8. Germline-derived CDR1 and CDR2 are SGDLS and YYNGEE. CDR3 residues: CASSAGDRVDYGYTF. CDR3 DNA: TGTGCCAGCAGCGCGGGGGACAGGGTCGATTATGGCTACACCTTC.

The sample holds one count of this clone. The chain is built from TRBV5-4 and TRBJ2-7, with TRBD2 matching 7 bases. CDR3 length: 13 residues. V shed 2 bases and J 3 bases; nucleotides not matched to a gene: 2. CDR1 is SGHNT, CDR2 YYREEE, per germline (reference sequence). CDR3 sequence: CASSFWGGYEQYF. The CDR3, as DNA: TGTGCCAGCAGCTTTTGGGGGGGCTACGAGCAGTACTTC.

This sequence joins TRBV7-2 and TRBJ2-3; D is undetermined. Per the germline V gene, CDR1 is SGHTA and CDR2 is FQGNSA. This CDR3 is built from 13 residues. Trimming shortened V by 3 bases and J by 2 bases, and 6 bases separated the two germline ends. The CDR3 DNA is TGTGCCAGCAGCTTTCTAAACACAGATACGCAGTATTTT. Its translation: CASSFLNTDTQYF.